A selection of T cell receptor beta chains follows, all from one sample in a study of control samples from healthy donors and cancer patients. Sequenced by immunoSEQ multiplex PCR; TCRdb stores in-frame clones only, minus some. The sample carries about 55,000 clones, roughly 90% recorded once. Sequenced sample: blood. The receptors were sampled from a man aged 50 to 59 in good health. The CDR3 runs from the conserved cysteine through the conserved F or W. Each record gives: clone size, V gene, CDR3 protein. Clone sizes are given selectively: once, few, many, or a class where the clone is expanded.

once	TRBV28	CASSLSWGRETQYF
NA	TRBV5-1	CASSLGYGYTF
NA	TRBV18	CASSTDRTGLSTNEKLFF
NA	TRBV19	CASSIWGGSTGFVTEAFF
NA	TRBV6-5	CASRLALNAEAFF
NA	TRBV30	CAWSVRTGVFNQPQHF
few	TRBV25-1	CASSEPAYGYTF
NA	TRBV9	CASSVVGGSVHEQFF
NA	TRBV7-2	CASSSPSGRFEQYF
once	TRBV28	CASSSNLRGNEAFF
NA	TRBV18	CASSSGGGVNEQFF
NA	TRBV7-9	CASSLATPPGELFF
NA	TRBV5-4	CASSLGFLGGYTF
once	TRBV3-1/TRBV3-2	CASSAGLADYEQYF
NA	TRBV28	CASSLGGGAETQYF
NA	TRBV7-9	CASSLGLAGAIKITDTQYF
NA	TRBV6-5	CARRSDGANVLTF
few	TRBV5-4	CASSLGGSSGYNEQFF
NA	TRBV6-5	CASSYVRPHTGELFF
NA	TRBV5-4	CASSLTGVGTNEKLFF
NA	TRBV28	CASSPARAPETQYF
NA	TRBV7-9	CASSLEGVGANVLTF
NA	TRBV21-1	CASTPPAQAPSLFSNQPQHF
NA	TRBV5-8	CASSAGTSGNNEQFF
NA	TRBV3-1/TRBV3-2	CASSPVAGGSYNEQFF
NA	TRBV28	CASGLAGTNEQYF
NA	TRBV4-2	CASSQGVTDTQYF
NA	TRBV7-9	CASSLVTEGNEQFF
NA	TRBV28	CASTPGAGDLNTEAFF
NA	TRBV19	CATESGANVLTF
NA	TRBV5-1	CASSLVGSGANVLTF
NA	TRBV6-5	CASSPRTESYGYTF
NA	TRBV19	CASGDSLSGNTIYF
NA	TRBV11-1	CASSTQPIHNQPQHF
NA	TRBV27	CASRPGQGTGELFF
NA	TRBV2	CASSVGGEETQYF
NA	TRBV27	CASSSNLFGGHRVGNQPQHF
NA	TRBV6-5	CASITGTTRYNEQFF
NA	TRBV6-5	CASSPGVGQPQHF
NA	TRBV28	CASSFEGLGTDTQYF
once	TRBV9	CASSVEASGYNEQFF
NA	TRBV19	CASSTPDNYGYTF
NA	TRBV2	CASSPGTGENGANVLTF
NA	TRBV6-5	CASSSEGPLSNQPQHF
NA	TRBV6-5	CASSSRQGSNQPQHF
NA	TRBV10-1	CASSESRGSKKYNEQFF
NA	TRBV13	CASSLSQGAFLDGYTF
NA	TRBV5-1	CASSLASSSGANVLTF
NA	TRBV5-1	CASSLLAGGPHYEQYF
NA	TRBV10-3	CATGEETNEKLFF
once	TRBV7-3	CASSLSGLQQETQYF